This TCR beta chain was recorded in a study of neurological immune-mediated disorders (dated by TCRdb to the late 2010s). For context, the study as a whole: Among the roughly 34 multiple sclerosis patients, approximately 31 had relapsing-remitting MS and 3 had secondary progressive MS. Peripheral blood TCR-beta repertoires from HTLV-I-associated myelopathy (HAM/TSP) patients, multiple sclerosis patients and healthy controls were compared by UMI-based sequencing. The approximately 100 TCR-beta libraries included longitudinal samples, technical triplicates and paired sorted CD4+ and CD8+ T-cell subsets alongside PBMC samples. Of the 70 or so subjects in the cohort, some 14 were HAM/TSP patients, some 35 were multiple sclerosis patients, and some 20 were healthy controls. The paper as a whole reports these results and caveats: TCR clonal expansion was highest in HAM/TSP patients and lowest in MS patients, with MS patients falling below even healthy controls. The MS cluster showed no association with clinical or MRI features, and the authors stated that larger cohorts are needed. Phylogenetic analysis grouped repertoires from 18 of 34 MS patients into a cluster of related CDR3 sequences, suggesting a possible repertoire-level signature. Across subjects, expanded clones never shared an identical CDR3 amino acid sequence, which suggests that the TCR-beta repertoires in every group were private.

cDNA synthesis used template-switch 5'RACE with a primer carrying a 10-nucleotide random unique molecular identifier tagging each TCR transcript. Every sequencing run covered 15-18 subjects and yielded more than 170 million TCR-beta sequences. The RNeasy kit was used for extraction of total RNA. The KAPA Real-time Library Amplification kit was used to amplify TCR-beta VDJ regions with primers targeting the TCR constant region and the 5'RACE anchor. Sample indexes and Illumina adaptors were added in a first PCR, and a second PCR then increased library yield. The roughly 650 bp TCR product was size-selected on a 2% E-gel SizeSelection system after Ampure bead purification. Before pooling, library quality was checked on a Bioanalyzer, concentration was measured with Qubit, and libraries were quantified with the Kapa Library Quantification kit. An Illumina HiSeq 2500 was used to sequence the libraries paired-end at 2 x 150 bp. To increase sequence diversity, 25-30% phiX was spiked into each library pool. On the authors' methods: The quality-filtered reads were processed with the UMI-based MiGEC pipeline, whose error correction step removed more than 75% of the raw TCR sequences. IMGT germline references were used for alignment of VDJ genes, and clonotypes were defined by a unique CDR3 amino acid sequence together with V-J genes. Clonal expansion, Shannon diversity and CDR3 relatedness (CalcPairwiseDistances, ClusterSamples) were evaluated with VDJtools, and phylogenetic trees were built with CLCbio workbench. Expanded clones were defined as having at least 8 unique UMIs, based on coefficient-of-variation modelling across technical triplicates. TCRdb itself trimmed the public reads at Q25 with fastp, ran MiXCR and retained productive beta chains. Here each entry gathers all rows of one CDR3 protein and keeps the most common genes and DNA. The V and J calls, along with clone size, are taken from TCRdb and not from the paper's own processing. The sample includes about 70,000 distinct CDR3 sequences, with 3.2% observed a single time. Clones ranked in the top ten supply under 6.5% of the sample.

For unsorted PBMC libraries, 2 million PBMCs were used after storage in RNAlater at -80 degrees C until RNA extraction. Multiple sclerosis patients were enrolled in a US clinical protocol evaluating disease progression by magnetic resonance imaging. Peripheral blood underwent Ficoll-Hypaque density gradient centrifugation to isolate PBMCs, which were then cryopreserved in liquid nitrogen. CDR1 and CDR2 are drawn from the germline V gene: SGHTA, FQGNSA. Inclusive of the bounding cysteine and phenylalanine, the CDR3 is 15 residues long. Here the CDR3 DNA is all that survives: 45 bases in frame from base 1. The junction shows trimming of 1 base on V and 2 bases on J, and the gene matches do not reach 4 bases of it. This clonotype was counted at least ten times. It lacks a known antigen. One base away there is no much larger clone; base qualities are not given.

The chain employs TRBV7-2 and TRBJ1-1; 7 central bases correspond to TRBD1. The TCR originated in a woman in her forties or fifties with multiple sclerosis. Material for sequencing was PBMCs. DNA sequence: TGTGCCAGCAGCTTAGAAGGGACAGTCAACACTGAAGCTTTCTTT. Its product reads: CASSLEGTVNTEAFF.